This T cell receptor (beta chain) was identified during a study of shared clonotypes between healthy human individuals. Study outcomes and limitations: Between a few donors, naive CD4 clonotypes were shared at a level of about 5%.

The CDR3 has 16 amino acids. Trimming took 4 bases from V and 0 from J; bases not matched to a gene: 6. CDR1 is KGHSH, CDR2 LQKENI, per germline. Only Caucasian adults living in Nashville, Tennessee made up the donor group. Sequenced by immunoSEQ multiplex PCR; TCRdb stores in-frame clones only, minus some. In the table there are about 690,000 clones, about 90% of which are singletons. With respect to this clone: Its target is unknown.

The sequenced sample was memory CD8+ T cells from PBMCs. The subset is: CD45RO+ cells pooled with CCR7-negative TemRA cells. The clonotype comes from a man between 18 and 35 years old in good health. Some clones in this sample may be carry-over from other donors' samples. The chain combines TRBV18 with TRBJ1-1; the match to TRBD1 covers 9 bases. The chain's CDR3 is CASSHTGTGLNTEAFF. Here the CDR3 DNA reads TGTGCCAGCTCACACACCGGGACAGGGCTGAACACTGAAGCTTTCTTT. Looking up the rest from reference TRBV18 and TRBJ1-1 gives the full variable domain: NAGVMQNPRHLVRRRGQEARLRCSPMKGHSHVYWYRQLPEEGLKFMVYLQKENIIDESGMPKERFSAEFPKEGPSILRIQQVVRGDSAAYFCASSHTGTGLNTEAFFGQGTRLTVV.